Listed below are T cell receptor beta chains from one sample, sequenced in a study of blood T cells in healthy people across ages. Each CDR3 protein gets one entry after TCRdb re-called the 5' RACE reads with MiXCR. This table has about 1.5 million distinct CDR3 sequences, 42% appearing once. The sequencing sample was made of blood. These receptors all come from a woman in her late teens or twenties in good health. The CDR3 runs from the conserved cysteine through the conserved F or W.

>TRBJ2-6|TRBV15
CATSRGTDLSGANVLTF
>TRBJ2-3|TRBV28
CASTLPGTTGYF
>TRBJ2-7|TRBV20-1
CSAGRIAGNRYEQYF
>TRBJ1-1|TRBV20-1
CSARWDRGRTEAFF
>TRBJ2-7|TRBV2
CASSGGAYEQYF
>TRBJ2-3|TRBV19
CASSPGTKTDTQYF
>TRBJ2-3|TRBV30
CAWSIQRGGRSTDTQYF
>TRBJ2-7|TRBV20-1
CSARSGDSAYEQYF
>TRBJ2-1|TRBV4-1
CASSQYTSGPYEQFF
>TRBJ2-7|TRBV12-3/TRBV12-4
CASSLGTGPDEQYF
>TRBJ2-3|TRBV2
CASIVRADTDTQYF
>TRBJ2-5|TRBV27
CASSLSRGAINEQYF
>TRBJ2-2|TRBV3-1
CASRRGSGSLGELFF
>TRBJ2-7|TRBV6-4
CAKGRGTYEQYF
>TRBJ2-7|TRBV27
CASTSFGAYEQYF
>TRBJ2-3|TRBV10-3
CAIRLAGGQSGDTQYF
>TRBJ2-1|TRBV6-5
CASSLPDSHNEQFF
>TRBJ1-1|TRBV10-3
CAISEKNTEAFF
>TRBJ2-7|TRBV28
CASRVPAALYEQYF
>TRBJ2-1|TRBV6-1
CASSPVAVEQFF
>TRBJ1-4|TRBV28
CASSFQGGKLFF
>NA|TRBV7-9
CASSSVAGGQETQYF
>TRBJ2-7|TRBV25-1
CASSDAGLQPYEQYF
>TRBJ2-5|TRBV11-2
CASSLEGAGRPPETQYF